This T cell receptor (beta chain) was recovered during a study of T cell repertoires in cytomegalovirus infection. About the research overall: Matching HLA type, along with CMV infection, was indicated by public TCR beta signatures. Study-wide points: The study found HLA-C-restricted CMV-specific TCR beta clonotypes dominating the ex vivo response.

V was clipped by 5 bases and J by 1 base; unmatched bases: 8. CDR3 length: 16 residues. Comments on this clonotype: As yet, its antigen is unknown.

TCRdb called the reads again in MiXCR, with one record for every CDR3 protein. The table lists nearly 450,000 distinct CDR3 sequences, about a third of them singletons. This chain uses TRBV12-3 or TRBV12-4 with TRBJ1-5, with TRBD1 matching over 7 bases. The receptor's source is a human donor in good health (CMV status not recorded). Some clones in this sample may be carry-over from other donors' samples. Sequenced: PBMCs. CDR3 DNA sequence: TGTGCCAGCAGTCGGACAGGACGGTCGAGCAATCAGCCCCAGCATTTT. Its protein product is CASSRTGRSSNQPQHF.